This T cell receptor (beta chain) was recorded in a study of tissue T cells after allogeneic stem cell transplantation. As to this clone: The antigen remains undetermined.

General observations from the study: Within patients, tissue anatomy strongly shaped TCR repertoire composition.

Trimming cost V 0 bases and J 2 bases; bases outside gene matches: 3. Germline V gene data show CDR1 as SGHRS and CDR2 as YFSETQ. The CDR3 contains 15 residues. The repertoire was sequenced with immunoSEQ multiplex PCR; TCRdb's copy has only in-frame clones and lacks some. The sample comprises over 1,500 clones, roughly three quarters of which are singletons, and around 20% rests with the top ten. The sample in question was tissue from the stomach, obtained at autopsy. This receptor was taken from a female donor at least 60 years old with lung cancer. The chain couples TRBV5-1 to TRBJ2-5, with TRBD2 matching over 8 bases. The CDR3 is CASSLAGLGQETQYF. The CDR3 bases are TGCGCCAGCAGCTTGGCGGGACTAGGACAAGAGACCCAGTACTTC.